The 7 T cell receptor beta chains in this list originate from one sample, sequenced in a study of Ad26.COV2.S vaccination and SARS-CoV-2 variants. Generated by immunoSEQ multiplex PCR, the TCRdb table keeps only in-frame clones and is missing some. The repertoire holds more than 350,000 clones, with 75% to 95% as singletons. Documented treatment: roughly 19 received Ad26.COV2.S at low or high dose, single or two shots; 5 received placebo; per-sample allocation not given. Day 63 after the first vaccine or placebo injection was the time point for sampling. The sequenced sample was peripheral blood, obtained in a trial of Ad26.COV2.S vaccine versus placebo. All receptors come from a person aged 18-60 years who received the Ad26.COV2.S COVID-19 vaccine or a placebo.

J is TRBJ2-3 and V is TRBV5-5; D is uncertain. The germline gives CDR1 SGHKS, CDR2 YYEKEE (reference sequence). This CDR3 is built from 11 residues. Trimming took off 2 bases at V and 3 bases at J, with 1 base between the two ends. The CDR3 sequence: CASSFTDTQYF. CDR3 in DNA: TGTGCCAGCAGCTTTACAGATACGCAGTATTTT. Drawing the rest from reference TRBV5-5 and TRBJ2-3, the complete variable domain is DAGVTQSPTHLIKTRGQQVTLRCSPISGHKSVSWYQQVLGQGPQFIFQYYEKEERGRGNFPDRFSARQFPNYSSELNVNALLLGDSALYLCASSFTDTQYFGPGTRLTVL.

CDR3 coding DNA: TGTGCCAGTAGTACCGCCGGGACAGTGGCCGGGGAGCTGTTTTTT. Its protein product is CASSTAGTVAGELFF. The gene calls are TRBV19 and TRBJ2-2; 7 bases map to TRBD1. Germline V gene lookup returns CDR1 LNHDA and CDR2 SQIVND (reference sequence). The CDR3 has 15 amino acids. Losses at the gene ends were 4 bases for V and 6 bases for J; bases not matched to a gene: 8.

This chain links TRBV10-2 with TRBJ2-3; 10 bases match TRBD2. The CDR3 loop spans 13 amino acids. V trimming: 10 bases; J trimming: 1 base; junction bases outside the gene matches: 2. Germline loops: CDR1 WSHSY, CDR2 SAAADI. The CDR3 region is CAITSGGTDTQYF. The CDR3 bases are TGCGCCATAACTAGCGGGGGCACAGATACGCAGTATTTT.

The J gene is TRBJ2-2, the V gene TRBV4-3; unclear D gene. V lost 7 bases and J 6 bases, leaving 15 bases between the germline ends. Germline-derived CDR1 and CDR2 are LGHNA and YSLEER. The CDR3 is made up of 14 amino acids. The CDR3 loop is CASTSVLGSGELFF. CDR3 nucleotides: TGCGCCAGCACAAGCGTTCTGGGCTCCGGGGAGCTGTTTTTT.

This clone was seen only once. A junction end diverges from the germline sequence, so it may reflect a read error. The V gene is TRBV28, the J gene TRBJ1-5, with D maybe TRBD1 (6 bases). The CDR3 contains 14 residues. CDR1 MDHEN and CDR2 SYDVKM come from the germline V gene. The DNA for the CDR3 is TGTGCCAGCACCCTCTCAGGGGACTATCACCCCCAGCATTTT. It translates to CASTLSGDYHPQHF. Supplemented by reference TRBV28 and TRBJ1-5, the full variable domain reads DVKVTQSSRYLVKRTGEKVFLECVQDMDHENMFWYRQDPGLGLRLIYFSYDVKMKEKGDIPEGYSVSREKKERFSLILESASTNQTSMYLCASTLSGDYHPQHFGDGTRLSIL.

The chain recombines TRBV7-9 with TRBJ1-1; D gene ambiguous. Germline assignment: CDR1 SEHNR and CDR2 FQNEAQ (reference sequence). V shed 7 bases and J shed 1 base, with 10 bases lying between them. The CDR3 totals 13 residues. The CDR3 nucleotides read TGTGCCAGCAAGACCGGAGGGAACACTGAAGCTTTCTTT. This encodes CASKTGGNTEAFF.

The chain recombines TRBV29-1 with TRBJ2-1, with a weak D call TRBD1 (7 bases). The CDR3 runs to 12 residues. Germline V gene lookup returns CDR1 SQVTM and CDR2 ANQGSEA. Trimming left V 7 bases short and J 4 bases short, with 11 bases between. This chain's CDR3 is CSGRGVYNEQFF. CDR3 coding DNA: TGCAGCGGCAGGGGGGTTTACAATGAGCAGTTCTTC.